These 24 T cell receptor beta chains originate from one sample sequenced in a study of OX40 agonist ivuxolimab in advanced cancers. The protocol was immunoSEQ multiplex PCR, while the TCRdb copy is restricted to in-frame clones and leaves out a portion. The sample has approximately 98,000 clones; 80% to 95% are singletons. Here the sequenced sample was CD4+ or CD8+ T cells sorted from blood, taken in a trial of the OX40 agonist ivuxolimab. Receptors originate from an adult with an advanced solid tumor such as melanoma, head and neck, liver or kidney cancer.

V and J are TRBV19 and TRBJ2-6; TRBD1 matches 8 bases. This CDR3 has 18 residues. Germline CDR1 reads LNHDA; CDR2 reads SQIVND (reference sequence). With 5 bases clipped from V and 0 bases from J, the junction kept 9 bases outside the gene matches. CDR3 amino acids: CASSLRTGIFSGANVLTF. Written as DNA, the CDR3 is TGTGCCAGTAGTCTCCGGACAGGGATCTTCTCTGGGGCCAACGTCCTGACTTTC.

The chain recombines TRBV4-1 with TRBJ2-7; D is undetermined. In germline, CDR1 is MGHRA, CDR2 YSYEKL. Trimming cost V 4 bases and J 4 bases, with 11 bases left between them. This CDR3 spans 13 amino acids. Written as DNA, the CDR3 is TGCGCCAGCAGCCCTCAGATGGGGTACGAGCAGTACTTC. This codes for CASSPQMGYEQYF.

The rearrangement uses TRBV29-1 and TRBJ2-3, with TRBD2 identical over 8 bases. Germline V gene sequence: CDR1 SQVTM, CDR2 ANQGSEA. The length of the CDR3 is 18 residues. With V trimmed by 1 base and J by 1 base, 13 bases remained unmatched. The CDR3 spells CSVEGPSGGRAGTDTQYF. The CDR3 DNA reads TGCAGCGTTGAAGGTCCCTCGGGGGGGAGGGCCGGCACAGATACGCAGTATTTT.

The CDR3: CASSLSGDNTGELFF. The CDR3 region has the DNA TGTGCCAGCAGCTTGTCCGGGGACAACACCGGGGAGCTGTTTTTT. The chain combines TRBV7-3 with TRBJ2-2; D may correspond to TRBD1 or TRBD2 (5 bases each). The CDR3 is made up of 15 amino acids. Looked up from germline, CDR1 is SGHTA and CDR2 is FQGTGA. Trimming cost V 3 bases and J 2 bases, with 10 bases left between them.

This CDR3 reads CATSRDRRKLAGLNEQFF. Written as DNA, the CDR3 is TGTGCCACCAGCAGAGATAGAAGGAAACTAGCGGGGTTAAATGAGCAGTTCTTC. V usage is TRBV15 and J usage is TRBJ2-1, with 10 bases lining up with TRBD2. The CDR3 loop spans 18 amino acids. Trimming cost V 0 bases and J 7 bases; bases outside gene matches: 12. Germline V gene sequence: CDR1 LNHNV, CDR2 YYDKDF (reference sequence). Variable domain in full (rest from reference TRBV15 and TRBJ2-1): DAMVIQNPRYQVTQFGKPVTLSCSQTLNHNVMYWYQQKSSQAPKLLFHYYDKDFNNEADTPDNFQSRRPNTSFCFLDIRSPGLGDTAMYLCATSRDRRKLAGLNEQFFGPGTRLTVL.

The rearrangement uses TRBV7-9 and TRBJ1-2; 10 bases line up with TRBD1. The germline gives CDR1 SEHNR, CDR2 FQNEAQ (reference sequence). The CDR3 sequence is 15 residues long. Trimming cost V 2 bases and J 8 bases; bases outside gene matches: 8. DNA of the CDR3: TGTGCCAGCAGCTTACAGACAGGGGGCATAGGGGGCTACACCTTC. Its translation is CASSLQTGGIGGYTF.

V and J are TRBV28 and TRBJ1-4; 8 bases match TRBD1. Trimming removed 10 bases from V and 5 bases from J; junction bases left unmatched: 15. This CDR3 is 16 amino acids long. The germline CDR1 and CDR2 sequences are MDHEN and SYDVKM. CDR3 in DNA: TGTGCCACCGCCCGGTCACAGGGGGGGGTAAATGAAAAACTGTTTTTT. Its translation: CATARSQGGVNEKLFF.

The J gene is TRBJ1-1, the V gene TRBV19; no clear D. Trimming stripped 2 bases from V and 3 bases from J, with 13 bases between. The CDR3 covers 15 residues. In germline, CDR1 is LNHDA, CDR2 SQIVND (reference sequence). Written as DNA, the CDR3 is TGTGCCAGTAGTATATTTCCGACGGCGGACACTGAAGCTTTCTTT. This encodes CASSIFPTADTEAFF.

This chain uses TRBV6-5 with TRBJ2-7; the match to TRBD2 covers 9 bases. The length of the CDR3 is 15 residues. V gave up 6 bases and J gave up 2 bases; unmatched junction bases: 8. The germline V gene encodes CDR1 MNHEY and CDR2 SVGAGI. The CDR3 bases are TGTGCCAGCAGGCCCGGGGCTAGCGGGACCTACGAGCAGTACTTC. Protein: CASRPGASGTYEQYF.

V usage is TRBV29-1 and J usage is TRBJ1-4; TRBD1 matches at 10 bases. Germline trimming cut 6 bases from V and 2 bases from J; bases unmatched to any gene: 0. CDR3 length equals 13 residues. Germline-derived CDR1 and CDR2 are SQVTM and ANQGSEA. The CDR3 sequence: CSVGQGTNEKLFF. CDR3 in DNA: TGCAGCGTGGGACAGGGGACTAATGAAAAACTGTTTTTT.

The chain is built from TRBV9 and TRBJ2-7, with 9 nucleotides matching TRBD1. The CDR3 consists of 16 residues. In germline, CDR1 is SGDLS, CDR2 YYNGEE. V lost 4 bases, J lost 1 base, and 9 bases stayed unmatched. The CDR3 loop is CASSPTPGTGSYEQYF. In DNA form, the CDR3 reads TGTGCCAGCAGCCCCACCCCCGGGACAGGGTCCTACGAGCAGTACTTC.

This clone is a singleton in its sample. The V call is TRBV15, the J call TRBJ1-2; TRBD1 aligns across 12 bases. Germline V gene sequence: CDR1 LNHNV, CDR2 YYDKDF (reference sequence). J was trimmed by 5 bases and V by 0 bases; bases with no gene match: 10. CDR3 length equals 18 residues. For the CDR3, the DNA is TGTGCCACCAGCAGAGATGTTTGGGACAGGGGGCGTTTTTATGGCTACACCTTC. This sequence encodes CATSRDVWDRGRFYGYTF.

The rearrangement joins TRBV6-1 to TRBJ2-6, with D perhaps TRBD1 or TRBD2 (5 bases each). CDR1 is MNHNS, CDR2 SASEGT, per germline. The germline V and J ends were trimmed by 5 bases and 0 bases, with 8 bases remaining between them. The length of the CDR3 is 15 residues. CDR3 nucleotides: TGTGCCAGCAGTACCGGGGCCTCTGGGGCCAACGTCCTGACTTTC. Protein product: CASSTGASGANVLTF.

This clone was recorded only once. The gene calls are TRBV2 and TRBJ2-5; 7 bases fit TRBD2. Unmatched junction bases numbered 11, after V lost 7 bases and J lost 0 bases. Germline CDR1 and CDR2: SNHLY and FYNNEI. The CDR3 consists of 16 residues. The CDR3 reads CASKYRRELHQETQYF. Here the CDR3 DNA reads TGTGCCAGCAAGTATCGGCGGGAGCTGCACCAAGAGACCCAGTACTTC. Combining the CDR3 with reference TRBV2 and TRBJ2-5 gives the whole variable domain EPEVTQTPSHQVTQMGQEVILRCVPISNHLYFYWYRQILGQKVEFLVSFYNNEISEKSEIFDDQFSVERPDGSNFTLKIRSTKLEDSAMYFCASKYRRELHQETQYFGPGTRLLVL.

The genes are TRBV15 and TRBJ1-5; 7 nucleotides line up with TRBD1. V shed 2 bases and J 7 bases; nucleotides not matched to a gene: 8. Germline V lookup: CDR1 LNHNV, CDR2 YYDKDF (reference sequence). The length of the CDR3 is 15 residues. The CDR3 region is CATSRPEGAGQPQHF. CDR3 DNA sequence: TGTGCCACCAGCAGACCTGAGGGGGCCGGCCAGCCCCAGCATTTT.

The gene calls are TRBV18 and TRBJ1-2; D call uncertain. CDR1 KGHSH and CDR2 LQKENI come from the germline V gene. The CDR3 contains 12 residues. Trimming shortened V by 5 bases and J by 4 bases, and 8 bases separated the two germline ends. The CDR3 nucleotides are TGTGCCAGCTCAACCAGGAGCTATGGCTACACCTTC. Translation gives CASSTRSYGYTF.

V is TRBV7-2 and J is TRBJ1-6; D possibly corresponds to TRBD1 (6 bases). Germline V gene data show CDR1 as SGHTA and CDR2 as FQGNSA. V shed 4 bases and J shed 7 bases, with 14 bases lying between them. This CDR3 is 15 amino acids long. The CDR3, as DNA: TGTGCCAGCAGCTCTCCGACAGGTTCGAATTCACCCCTCCACTTT. Protein sequence: CASSSPTGSNSPLHF.

This CDR3 is CASSNLEWNEQFF. CDR3 in DNA: TGTGCCAGCAGTAACCTGGAATGGAATGAGCAGTTCTTC. V is TRBV2 and J is TRBJ2-1; unclear D gene. Looked up from germline, CDR1 is SNHLY and CDR2 is FYNNEI. V dropped 5 bases and J dropped 7 bases, with 12 bases sitting between them. The CDR3 extends over 13 amino acids.

The chain carries TRBV5-1 and TRBJ2-1; no clear D gene. The germline V gene has CDR1 SGHRS and CDR2 YFSETQ. The CDR3 length is 16 residues. Trimming took 0 bases from V and 8 from J, leaving 18 bases between them. The CDR3 sequence: CASSLVSSLLRDEQFF. The CDR3 DNA reads as TGCGCCAGCAGCTTGGTTTCTAGTCTACTTCGGGATGAGCAGTTCTTC.

This chain uses TRBV30 with TRBJ2-2; perhaps TRBD2 as D (5 bases). This CDR3 comprises 16 residues. V lost 6 bases and J lost 0, with 17 bases in between. Germline lookup yields CDR1 GTSNPN and CDR2 SVGIG (reference sequence). CDR3 sequence (DNA): TGTGCCTGCCCCCCCCGGAGCGGACCGAACACCGGGGAGCTGTTTTTT. This sequence encodes CACPPRSGPNTGELFF.

This chain uses TRBV19 with TRBJ1-1, with TRBD1 identical over 11 bases. The CDR3 has 15 residues. The V gene end was trimmed by 4 bases and the J gene end by 4 bases; junction bases not matched to a gene: 5. Germline CDR1 is LNHDA and CDR2 is SQIVND (reference sequence). The CDR3, as DNA: TGTGCCAGTAGTAACGGACAGGGGGCGATCACTGAAGCTTTCTTT. Encoded protein: CASSNGQGAITEAFF.

V usage is TRBV5-6 and J usage is TRBJ2-5; 7 bases map to TRBD1. Germline V gene data show CDR1 as SGHDT and CDR2 as YYEEEE. The CDR3 sequence is 13 residues long. Trimming at V came to 7 bases and at J to 7 bases, leaving 10 bases not matched to a gene. The CDR3 region is CASERGRGWTQYF. The CDR3 DNA sequence: TGTGCCAGCGAAAGGGGGCGTGGGTGGACCCAGTACTTC. The full variable domain, with the rest looked up from reference TRBV5-6 and TRBJ2-5, is DAGVTQSPTHLIKTRGQQVTLRCSPKSGHDTVSWYQQALGQGPQFIFQYYEEEERQRGNFPDRFSGHQFPNYSSELNVNALLLGDSALYLCASERGRGWTQYFGPGTRLLVL.

The chain recombines TRBV19 with TRBJ1-1, with D uncertain. This CDR3 contains 14 residues. Between the trimmed V and J ends, which lost 5 bases and 1 base, there was a span of 11 bases. Germline values: CDR1 LNHDA, CDR2 SQIVND (reference sequence). Here the CDR3 DNA reads TGTGCCAGTAGTTCCCGACCGCAGAACACTGAAGCTTTCTTT. Its translation: CASSSRPQNTEAFF.

The gene calls are TRBV15 and TRBJ2-5; D may be TRBD2 (7 bases). Trimming took 3 bases from V and 1 from J, leaving 12 bases between them. The CDR3 extends over 15 amino acids. Per the germline V gene, CDR1 is LNHNV and CDR2 is YYDKDF (reference sequence). The CDR3 spells CATSRFAGAQETQYF. In DNA form, the CDR3 reads TGTGCCACCAGCAGGTTTGCGGGGGCCCAAGAGACCCAGTACTTC.